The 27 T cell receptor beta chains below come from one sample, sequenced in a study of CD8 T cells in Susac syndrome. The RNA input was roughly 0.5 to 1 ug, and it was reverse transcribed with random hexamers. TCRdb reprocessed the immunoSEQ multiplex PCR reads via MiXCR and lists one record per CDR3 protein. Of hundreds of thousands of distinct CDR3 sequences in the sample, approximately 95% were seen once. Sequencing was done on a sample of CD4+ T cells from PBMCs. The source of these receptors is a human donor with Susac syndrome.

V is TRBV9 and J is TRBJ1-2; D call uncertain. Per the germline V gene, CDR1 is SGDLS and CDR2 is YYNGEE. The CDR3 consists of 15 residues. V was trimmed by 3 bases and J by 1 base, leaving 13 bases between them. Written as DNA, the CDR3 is TGTGCCAGCAGCGCCGAGAGAGGAGTTAACTATGGCTACACCTTC. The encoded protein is CASSAERGVNYGYTF.

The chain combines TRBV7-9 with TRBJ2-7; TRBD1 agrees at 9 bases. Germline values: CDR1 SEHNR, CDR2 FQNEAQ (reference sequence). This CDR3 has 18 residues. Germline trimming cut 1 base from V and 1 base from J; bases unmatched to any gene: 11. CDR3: CASSLGGHRDRESYEQYF. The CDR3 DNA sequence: TGTGCCAGCAGCTTAGGAGGGCACCGGGACAGGGAATCCTACGAGCAGTACTTC.

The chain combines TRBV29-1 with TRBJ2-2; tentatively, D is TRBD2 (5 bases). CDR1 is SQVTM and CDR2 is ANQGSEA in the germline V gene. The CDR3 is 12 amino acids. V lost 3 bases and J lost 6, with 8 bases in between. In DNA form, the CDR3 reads TGCAGCGTTGATGAGGGTGCCGGGGAGCTGTTTTTT. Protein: CSVDEGAGELFF.

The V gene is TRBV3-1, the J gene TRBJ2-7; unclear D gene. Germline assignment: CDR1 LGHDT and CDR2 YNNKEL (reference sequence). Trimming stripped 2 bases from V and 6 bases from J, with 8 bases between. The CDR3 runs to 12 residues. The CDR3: CASSQSLVEQYF. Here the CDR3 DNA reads TGTGCCAGCAGCCAATCATTGGTCGAGCAGTACTTC.

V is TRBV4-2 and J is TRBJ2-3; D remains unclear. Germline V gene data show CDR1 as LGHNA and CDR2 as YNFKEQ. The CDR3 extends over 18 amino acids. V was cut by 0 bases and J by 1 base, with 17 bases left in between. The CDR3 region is CASSQDHATTSRTDTQYF. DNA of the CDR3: TGTGCCAGCAGCCAAGATCACGCGACCACGAGCCGCACAGATACGCAGTATTTT.

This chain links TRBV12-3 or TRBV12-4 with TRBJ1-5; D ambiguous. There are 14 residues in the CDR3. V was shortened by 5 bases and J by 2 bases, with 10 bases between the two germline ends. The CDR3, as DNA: TGTGCCAGCAGTCGCGACTTGGGCAATCAGCCCCAGCATTTT. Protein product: CASSRDLGNQPQHF.

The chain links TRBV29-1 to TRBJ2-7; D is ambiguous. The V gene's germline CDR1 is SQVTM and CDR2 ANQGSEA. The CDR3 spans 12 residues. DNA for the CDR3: TGCAGTCATAAGGATAGCTCCTACGAGCAGTACTTC. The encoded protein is CSHKDSSYEQYF.

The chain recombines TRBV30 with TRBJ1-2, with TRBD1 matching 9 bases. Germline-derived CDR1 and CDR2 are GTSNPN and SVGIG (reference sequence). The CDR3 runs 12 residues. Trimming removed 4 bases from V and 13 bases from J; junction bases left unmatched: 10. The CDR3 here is CAWTNRGPLSTF. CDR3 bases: TGTGCCTGGACCAACAGGGGGCCGCTTAGCACCTTC.

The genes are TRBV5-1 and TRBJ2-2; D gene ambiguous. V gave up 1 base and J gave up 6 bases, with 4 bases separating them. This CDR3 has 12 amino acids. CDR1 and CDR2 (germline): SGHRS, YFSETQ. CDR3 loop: CASSLYPGELFF. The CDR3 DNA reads TGCGCCAGCAGCTTGTACCCCGGGGAGCTGTTTTTT.

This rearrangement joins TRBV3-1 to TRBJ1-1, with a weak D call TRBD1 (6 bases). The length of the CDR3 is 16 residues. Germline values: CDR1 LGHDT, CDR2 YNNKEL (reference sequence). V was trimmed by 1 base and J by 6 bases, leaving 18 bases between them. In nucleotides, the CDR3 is TGTGCCAGCAGCCAAGGCGTGGGCCGGGGGCAGGCTGAAGCTTTCTTT. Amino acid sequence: CASSQGVGRGQAEAFF.

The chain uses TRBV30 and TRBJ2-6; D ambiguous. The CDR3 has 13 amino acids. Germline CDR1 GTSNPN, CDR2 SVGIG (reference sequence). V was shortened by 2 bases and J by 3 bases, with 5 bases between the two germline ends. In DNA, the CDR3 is TGTGCCTGGAGTCAAGGTGGGGCCAACGTCCTGACTTTC. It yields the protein CAWSQGGANVLTF.

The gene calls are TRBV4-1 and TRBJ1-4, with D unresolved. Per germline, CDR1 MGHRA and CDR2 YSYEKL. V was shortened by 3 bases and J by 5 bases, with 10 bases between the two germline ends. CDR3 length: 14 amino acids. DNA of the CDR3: TGCGCCAGCAGCCAGGTCCGGGGAAATGAAAAACTGTTTTTT. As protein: CASSQVRGNEKLFF.

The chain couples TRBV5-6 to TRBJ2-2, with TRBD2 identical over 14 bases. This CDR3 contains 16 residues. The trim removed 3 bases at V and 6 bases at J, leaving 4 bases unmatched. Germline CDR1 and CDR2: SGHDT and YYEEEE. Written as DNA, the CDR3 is TGTGCCAGCAGCTGGGGACTAGCGGGAGCCGCCGGGGAGCTGTTTTTT. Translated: CASSWGLAGAAGELFF.

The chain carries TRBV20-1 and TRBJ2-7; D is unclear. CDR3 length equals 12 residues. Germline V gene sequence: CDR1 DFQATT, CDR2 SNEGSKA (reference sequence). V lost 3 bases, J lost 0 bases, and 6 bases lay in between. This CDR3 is CSARVISYEQYF. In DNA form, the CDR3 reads TGCAGTGCTAGGGTAATCTCCTACGAGCAGTACTTC.

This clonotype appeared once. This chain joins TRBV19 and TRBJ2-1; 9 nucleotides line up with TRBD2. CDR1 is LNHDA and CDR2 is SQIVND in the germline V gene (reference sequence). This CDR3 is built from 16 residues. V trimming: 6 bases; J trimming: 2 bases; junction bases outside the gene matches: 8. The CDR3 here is CASSPSGKVPYNEQFF. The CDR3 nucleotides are TGTGCCAGTAGCCCTAGCGGGAAAGTCCCCTACAATGAGCAGTTCTTC. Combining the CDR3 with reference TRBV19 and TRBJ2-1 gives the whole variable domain DGGITQSPKYLFRKEGQNVTLSCEQNLNHDAMYWYRQDPGQGLRLIYYSQIVNDFQKGDIAEGYSVSREKKESFPLTVTSAQKNPTAFYLCASSPSGKVPYNEQFFGPGTRLTVL.

This CDR3 reads CSATSGLAGTSDTQYF. CDR3 coding DNA: TGCAGTGCTACGTCGGGGTTGGCGGGGACGTCAGATACGCAGTATTTT. This chain connects TRBV20-1 to TRBJ2-3; tentatively, D is TRBD2 (6 bases). The germline V gene encodes CDR1 DFQATT and CDR2 SNEGSKA (reference sequence). This CDR3 contains 16 residues. The V end was cut by 4 bases, the J end by 4 bases, with 21 bases between.

CDR3 nucleotide sequence: TGTGCCAGCAGTGAAGCAGACTTCCGATATGCGAACACCGGGGAGCTGTTTTTT. Amino acids: CASSEADFRYANTGELFF. This chain joins TRBV2 and TRBJ2-2; D is unresolved. Germline V gene sequence: CDR1 SNHLY, CDR2 FYNNEI. The CDR3 contains 18 residues. The V end was cut by 0 bases, the J end by 0 bases, with 14 bases between.

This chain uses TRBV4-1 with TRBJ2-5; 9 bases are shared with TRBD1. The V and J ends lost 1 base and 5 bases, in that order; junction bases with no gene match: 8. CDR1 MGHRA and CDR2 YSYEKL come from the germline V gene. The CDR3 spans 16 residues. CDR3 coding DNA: TGCGCCAGCAGCCAAGGGGACAGGGTCTCTGCGGAGACCCAGTACTTC. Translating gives CASSQGDRVSAETQYF.

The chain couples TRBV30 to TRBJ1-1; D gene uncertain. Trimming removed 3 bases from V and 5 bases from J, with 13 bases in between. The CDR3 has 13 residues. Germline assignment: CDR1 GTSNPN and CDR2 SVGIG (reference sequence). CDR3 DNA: TGTGCCTGGAGGAAGGGCCAGTGGACTGAAGCTTTCTTT. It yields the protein CAWRKGQWTEAFF.

Here the CDR3 reads CASSDPVETQYF. Written as DNA, the CDR3 is TGTGCCAGCAGTGACCCAGTAGAGACCCAGTACTTC. V gene TRBV25-1 combines with J gene TRBJ2-5; D is undetermined. With 3 bases removed from V and 4 bases from J, the gap between germline ends came to 6 bases. The length of the CDR3 is 12 residues. Germline-derived CDR1 and CDR2 are MGHDK and SYGVNS. Full variable domain (rest looked up from reference TRBV25-1 and TRBJ2-5): EADIYQTPRYLVIGTGKKITLECSQTMGHDKMYWYQQDPGMELHLIHYSYGVNSTEKGDLSSESTVSRIRTEHFPLTLESARPSHTSQYLCASSDPVETQYFGPGTRLLVL.

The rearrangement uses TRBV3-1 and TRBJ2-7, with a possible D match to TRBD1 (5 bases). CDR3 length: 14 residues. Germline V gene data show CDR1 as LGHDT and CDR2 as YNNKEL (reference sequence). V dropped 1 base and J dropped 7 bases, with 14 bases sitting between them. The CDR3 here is CASSQAPQGIEQYF. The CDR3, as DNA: TGTGCCAGCAGCCAAGCCCCCCAGGGTATTGAGCAGTACTTC.

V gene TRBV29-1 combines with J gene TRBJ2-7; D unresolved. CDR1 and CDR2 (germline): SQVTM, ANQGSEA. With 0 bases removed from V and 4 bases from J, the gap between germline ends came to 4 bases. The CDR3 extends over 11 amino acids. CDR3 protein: CSVEETYEQYF. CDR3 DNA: TGCAGCGTTGAAGAAACATACGAGCAGTACTTC.

CDR3 loop: CASSTTSGRASGELFF. The CDR3 bases are TGCGCCAGCAGCACGACTAGCGGGAGGGCCTCCGGGGAGCTGTTTTTT. The chain uses TRBV5-1 and TRBJ2-2, with 14 bases identical to TRBD2. The germline V gene has CDR1 SGHRS and CDR2 YFSETQ. After removal of 4 bases from V and 6 bases from J, the junction contained 5 bases not matched to a gene. This CDR3 has 16 residues.

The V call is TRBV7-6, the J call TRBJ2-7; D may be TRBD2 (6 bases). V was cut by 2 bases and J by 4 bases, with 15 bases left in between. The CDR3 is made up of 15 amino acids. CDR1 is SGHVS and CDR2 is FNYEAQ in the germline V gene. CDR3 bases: TGTGCCAGCAGCTTACGGCCGGGGGAAATTTACGAGCAGTACTTC. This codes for CASSLRPGEIYEQYF.

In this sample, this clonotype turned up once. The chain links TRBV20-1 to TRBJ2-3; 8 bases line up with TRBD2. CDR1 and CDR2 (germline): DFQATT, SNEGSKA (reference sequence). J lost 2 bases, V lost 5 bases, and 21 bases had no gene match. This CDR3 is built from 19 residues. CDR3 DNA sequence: TGCAGTGCTCCCCCCGGGGGAGCGGGAGATCTAAGGCACACAGATACGCAGTATTTT. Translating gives CSAPPGGAGDLRHTDTQYF.

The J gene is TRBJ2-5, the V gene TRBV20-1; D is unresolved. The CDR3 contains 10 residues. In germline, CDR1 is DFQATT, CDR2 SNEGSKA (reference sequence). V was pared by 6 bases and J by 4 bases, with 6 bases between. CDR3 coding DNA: TGCAGTGCAAAATTAGAGACCCAGTACTTC. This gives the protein CSAKLETQYF.

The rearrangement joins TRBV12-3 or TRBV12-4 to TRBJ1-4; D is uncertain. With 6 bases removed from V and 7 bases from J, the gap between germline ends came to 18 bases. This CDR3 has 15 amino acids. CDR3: CASSRVRFRVEKLFF. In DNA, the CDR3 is TGTGCCAGCAGCCGCGTAAGGTTTCGTGTTGAAAAACTGTTTTTT.